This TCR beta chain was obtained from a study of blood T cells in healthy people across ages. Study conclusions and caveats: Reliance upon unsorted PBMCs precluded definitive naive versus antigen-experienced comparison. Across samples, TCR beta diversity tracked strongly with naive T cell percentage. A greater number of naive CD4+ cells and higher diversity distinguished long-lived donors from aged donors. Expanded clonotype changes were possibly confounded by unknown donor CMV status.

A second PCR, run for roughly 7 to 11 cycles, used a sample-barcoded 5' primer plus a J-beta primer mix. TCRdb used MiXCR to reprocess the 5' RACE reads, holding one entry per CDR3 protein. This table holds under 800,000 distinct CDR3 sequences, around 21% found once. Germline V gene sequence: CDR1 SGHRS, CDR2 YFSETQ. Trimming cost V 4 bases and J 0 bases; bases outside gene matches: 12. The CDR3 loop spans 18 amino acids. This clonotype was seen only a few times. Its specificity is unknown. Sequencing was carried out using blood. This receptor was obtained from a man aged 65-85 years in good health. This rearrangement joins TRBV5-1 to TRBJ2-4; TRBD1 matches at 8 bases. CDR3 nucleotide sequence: TGCGCCAGCAGCCTGGGACAGGATCTCATTATAGCCAAAAACATTCAGTACTTC. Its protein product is CASSLGQDLIIAKNIQYF.